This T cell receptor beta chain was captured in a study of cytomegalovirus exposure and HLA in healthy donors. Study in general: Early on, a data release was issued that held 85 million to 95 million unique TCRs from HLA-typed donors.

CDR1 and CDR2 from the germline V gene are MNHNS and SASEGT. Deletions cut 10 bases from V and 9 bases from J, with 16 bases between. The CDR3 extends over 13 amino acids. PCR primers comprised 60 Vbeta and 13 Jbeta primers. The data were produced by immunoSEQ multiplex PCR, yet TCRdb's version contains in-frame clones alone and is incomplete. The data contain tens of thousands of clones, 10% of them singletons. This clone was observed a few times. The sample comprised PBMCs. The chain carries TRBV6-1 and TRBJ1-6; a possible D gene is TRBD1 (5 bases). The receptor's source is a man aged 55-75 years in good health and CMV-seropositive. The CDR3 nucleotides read TGTGCCACGGGCCCCCAGGGAGGTTCACCCCTCCACTTT. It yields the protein CATGPQGGSPLHF.